The rows below give T cell receptor beta chains drawn from one sample of a study of shared clonotypes between healthy human individuals. Some clones are missing from TCRdb's copy, which holds only in-frame ones; the method was immunoSEQ multiplex PCR. Of millions of clones in the sample, approximately 95% were seen once. The sample taken for sequencing was naive CD8+ T cells sorted from blood. The receptors shown here come from a young man in good health. CDR3s leave out the opening cysteine and the closing phenylalanine or tryptophan. Fields, in order: V gene, J gene, clone size, CDR3 protein. Rows give clone size only sometimes, using once, few, many, or a class for an expanded clone.

v_call: TRBV11-3; j_call: TRBJ2-5; clone_size: NA; cdr3_aa: ASSLELTGGEETQY
v_call: TRBV2; j_call: TRBJ2-1; clone_size: NA; cdr3_aa: ASSPGLAHNEQF
v_call: TRBV11-2; j_call: TRBJ1-3; clone_size: NA; cdr3_aa: ASSLGAGAGNTIY
v_call: TRBV25-1; j_call: TRBJ2-1; clone_size: NA; cdr3_aa: ASSDLSSYNEQF
v_call: TRBV19; j_call: TRBJ2-7; clone_size: NA; cdr3_aa: ASSTLAGAYEQY
v_call: TRBV27; j_call: TRBJ2-7; clone_size: NA; cdr3_aa: ASRDRRDEQY
v_call: TRBV6-5; j_call: TRBJ1-1; clone_size: once; cdr3_aa: ASSYSVSGKTEAF
v_call: TRBV12-5; j_call: TRBJ2-1; clone_size: NA; cdr3_aa: ASGLVPSTSGGYNEQF
v_call: TRBV6-1; j_call: TRBJ1-1; clone_size: NA; cdr3_aa: ASSEGGANTEAF
v_call: TRBV5-4; j_call: TRBJ1-1; clone_size: NA; cdr3_aa: ASSLVPAEAF
v_call: TRBV4-2; j_call: TRBJ1-2; clone_size: NA; cdr3_aa: ASSQDGGALYGYT
v_call: TRBV11-3; j_call: TRBJ1-1; clone_size: NA; cdr3_aa: ASSSGTVNTEAF
v_call: TRBV25-1; j_call: TRBJ2-5; clone_size: NA; cdr3_aa: ASSDPYGTKKETQY
v_call: TRBV28; j_call: TRBJ1-1; clone_size: NA; cdr3_aa: ASSFRPGTDEAF
v_call: TRBV27; j_call: TRBJ1-2; clone_size: NA; cdr3_aa: ASSSYREDYGYT
v_call: TRBV6-1; j_call: TRBJ2-7; clone_size: NA; cdr3_aa: ASSEPWQGVDEQY
v_call: TRBV30; j_call: TRBJ1-1; clone_size: NA; cdr3_aa: AWSSRSGGAF
v_call: TRBV29-1; j_call: TRBJ2-5; clone_size: NA; cdr3_aa: SVVPRIGLAGPQETQY
v_call: TRBV7-6; j_call: TRBJ1-1; clone_size: NA; cdr3_aa: ASSLTEGPTEAF
v_call: TRBV4-1; j_call: TRBJ2-7; clone_size: NA; cdr3_aa: ASSQEPRRQHEQY
v_call: TRBV4-3; j_call: TRBJ2-7; clone_size: NA; cdr3_aa: ASSQDQGALNEQY
v_call: TRBV10-1; j_call: TRBJ2-5; clone_size: NA; cdr3_aa: ASSPDRGQRY
v_call: TRBV11-2; j_call: TRBJ1-5; clone_size: NA; cdr3_aa: ASSLEGLGQPQH
v_call: TRBV28; j_call: TRBJ2-7; clone_size: NA; cdr3_aa: ASSFRGPGLYEQY
v_call: TRBV29-1; j_call: TRBJ2-5; clone_size: NA; cdr3_aa: SVEGAGGLWETQY
v_call: TRBV7-9; j_call: TRBJ1-2; clone_size: NA; cdr3_aa: ASSRQGVAYGYT
v_call: TRBV4-1; j_call: TRBJ1-4; clone_size: NA; cdr3_aa: ASSQVWPVATNEKLF
v_call: TRBV28; j_call: TRBJ2-2; clone_size: NA; cdr3_aa: ASGIGTANTGELF
v_call: TRBV15; j_call: TRBJ1-4; clone_size: NA; cdr3_aa: ATGEVGEKLF
v_call: TRBV30; j_call: TRBJ1-6; clone_size: NA; cdr3_aa: AWSARDRVSSYNSPLH
v_call: TRBV7-8; j_call: TRBJ2-5; clone_size: NA; cdr3_aa: ASSPILAVVYQETQY
v_call: TRBV29-1; j_call: TRBJ1-2; clone_size: NA; cdr3_aa: SVEDFMGREIYGYT
v_call: TRBV2; j_call: TRBJ2-1; clone_size: NA; cdr3_aa: ASKTSENEQF
v_call: TRBV28; j_call: TRBJ2-7; clone_size: NA; cdr3_aa: ASSLVLGYEQY
v_call: TRBV5-5; j_call: TRBJ2-7; clone_size: NA; cdr3_aa: ASTLWDPLGEQY
v_call: TRBV28; j_call: TRBJ2-3; clone_size: NA; cdr3_aa: ASSPRQGGSTDTQY
v_call: TRBV25-1; j_call: TRBJ2-1; clone_size: NA; cdr3_aa: ASLGGLEQF
v_call: TRBV7-3; j_call: TRBJ2-5; clone_size: NA; cdr3_aa: ASSSMYQETQY